This T cell receptor (beta chain) emerged from a study of T cell clonality in common variable immunodeficiency. Whole-study results and caveats: Compared with healthy controls, CVID subjects showed increased TCRbeta clonality, mostly in about a third. CVID subjects shared fewer TCRbeta clones than healthy controls did.

Most patients and controls had Caucasian heritage. The germline CDR1 and CDR2 sequences are SGHTA and FQGNSA. CDR3 size: 15 residues. Trimming took off 2 bases at V and 4 bases at J, with 15 bases between the two ends. This clone was recorded many times. What it recognizes is unknown. Read data end 3 residues before the CDR3 end; the end is taken from the germline J gene. The table came from immunoSEQ multiplex PCR; TCRdb's copy has only in-frame clones and leaves some out. The sample shows 50,000 to 60,000 clones, none of them appearing just once. This sequence originates from a person aged 18 to 75 in good health. The chain uses TRBV7-2 and TRBJ2-7; a possible D gene is TRBD2 (6 bases). The sample was peripheral blood mononuclear cells. CDR3 DNA, as far as it was read: TGTGCCAGCAGCTTAATTTCCAGCGGGCCTTACGAG. As protein: CASSLISSGPYE. The CDR3, in full, reads CASSLISSGPYEQYF. Full variable domain (remainder filled in from reference TRBV7-2 and TRBJ2-7): GAGVSQSPSNKVTEKGKDVELRCDPISGHTALYWYRQSLGQGLEFLIYFQGNSAPDKSGLPSDRFSAERTGGSVSTLTIQRTQQEDSAVYLCASSLISSGPYEQYFGPGTRLTVT.